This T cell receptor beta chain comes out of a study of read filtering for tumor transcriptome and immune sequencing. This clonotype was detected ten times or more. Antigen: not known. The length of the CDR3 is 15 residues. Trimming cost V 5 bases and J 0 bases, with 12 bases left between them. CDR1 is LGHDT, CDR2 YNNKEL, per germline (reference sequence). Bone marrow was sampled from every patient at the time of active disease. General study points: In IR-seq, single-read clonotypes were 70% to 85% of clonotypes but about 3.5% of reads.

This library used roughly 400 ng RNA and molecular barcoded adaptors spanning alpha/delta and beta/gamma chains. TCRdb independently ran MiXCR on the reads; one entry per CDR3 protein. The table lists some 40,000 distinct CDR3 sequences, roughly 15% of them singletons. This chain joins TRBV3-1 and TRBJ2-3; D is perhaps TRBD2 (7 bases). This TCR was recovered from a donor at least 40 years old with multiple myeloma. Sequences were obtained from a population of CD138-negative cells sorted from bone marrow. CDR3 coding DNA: TGTGCCAGCAGCGCAAGGGGGGGAAGCACAGATACGCAGTATTTT. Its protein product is CASSARGGSTDTQYF.